This TCR beta chain comes out of a study of T cell repertoires in cytomegalovirus infection. Notes on the study in general: The ex vivo response was dominated by HLA-C-restricted CMV-specific TCR beta clonotypes.

This CDR3 is 17 amino acids long. Germline values: CDR1 SGHRS, CDR2 YFSETQ. MiXCR was run by TCRdb on the reads, yielding one entry per CDR3 protein. The sample carries 830,000 or so distinct CDR3 sequences, 32% recorded once. As concerns this clonotype: The antigen is undetermined. At one end, the junction sequence differs from germline, possibly due to a read error.

This specimen was cultured CD8+ T cells from PBMCs, taken from culture after CMV antigen stimulation. This TCR was recovered from a human donor in good health (CMV status not recorded). Some clones in this sample may be carry-over from other donors' samples. This sequence joins TRBV5-1 and TRBJ2-6; D tentatively fits TRBD1 or TRBD2 (6 bases each). CDR3 loop: CASTPGGGISGANVLTF. The CDR3, as DNA: TGTGCCAGCACCCCTGGGGGCGGGATTTCTGGGGCCAACGTCCTGACTTTC.